A single sample is the source of the 32 T cell receptor beta chains below, sequenced in a study of cytomegalovirus exposure and HLA in healthy donors. With 60 Vbeta and 13 Jbeta primers, the PCR was carried out. The data were produced by immunoSEQ multiplex PCR, yet TCRdb's version contains in-frame clones alone and is incomplete. Here the sample spans approximately 76,000 clones, roughly 63% being singletons. Sequencing was done on a sample of PBMCs. These receptors originate from a man aged 25 to 40 in good health and CMV-seropositive.

The J gene is TRBJ2-2, the V gene TRBV4-2; 8 bases line up with TRBD2. Germline values: CDR1 LGHNA, CDR2 YNFKEQ. Trimming removed 2 bases from V and 0 bases from J; junction bases left unmatched: 2. The CDR3 is made up of 16 amino acids. This chain's CDR3 is CASSQRTSTNTGELFF. The CDR3 DNA sequence: TGTGCCAGCAGCCAACGGACTAGCACGAACACCGGGGAGCTGTTTTTT.

V usage is TRBV28 and J usage is TRBJ2-3; possibly TRBD2 for D (6 bases). CDR3 length: 17 amino acids. The germline CDR1 and CDR2 sequences are MDHEN and SYDVKM. V lost 2 bases, J lost 2 bases, and 17 bases lay in between. In DNA, the CDR3 is TGTGCCAGCAGTTTAGCGGGTTTGGGGGGACTCACAGATACGCAGTATTTT. Translating it yields CASSLAGLGGLTDTQYF.

J is TRBJ1-1 and V is TRBV5-6; the D is unclear. Germline loops: CDR1 SGHDT, CDR2 YYEEEE. The V end was cut by 4 bases, the J end by 1 base, with 8 bases between. The CDR3 spans 13 residues. The CDR3 DNA reads TGTGCCAGCAGCGAACAGACGAACACTGAAGCTTTCTTT. Translating gives CASSEQTNTEAFF.

About this clone itself: The identical CDR3 is also encoded by other nucleotide sequences in the sample. The gene calls are TRBV5-4 and TRBJ1-1; the match to TRBD1 covers 11 bases. The trim removed 3 bases at V and 4 bases at J, leaving 5 bases unmatched. The CDR3 is 15 residues long. Germline V lookup: CDR1 SGHNT, CDR2 YYREEE (reference sequence). The CDR3 coding sequence is TGTGCCAGCAGCTCTTCCGGGACAGGGGGCACTGAAGCTTTCTTT. This translates into CASSSSGTGGTEAFF.

The chain uses TRBV6-1 and TRBJ1-5; a weak D match, TRBD1 (5 bases). Trimming pared 4 bases from V and 2 bases from J, leaving 15 bases between. The germline CDR1 and CDR2 sequences are MNHNS and SASEGT. This CDR3 comprises 16 residues. CDR3 sequence: CASSVQGRVRNQPQHF. CDR3 in DNA: TGTGCCAGCAGTGTTCAGGGTAGGGTCCGCAATCAGCCCCAGCATTTT.

The chain joins TRBV5-1 to TRBJ2-3, with TRBD2 matching over 11 bases. Per the germline V gene, CDR1 is SGHRS and CDR2 is YFSETQ. J was trimmed by 0 bases and V by 4 bases; bases with no gene match: 4. This CDR3 has 16 amino acids. CDR3 amino acids: CASSPRLAGSTDTQYF. CDR3 DNA sequence: TGCGCCAGCAGCCCCCGACTAGCGGGAAGCACAGATACGCAGTATTTT.

About this clone: In the same sample, other DNA sequences code for this CDR3. The chain uses TRBV5-6 and TRBJ1-4; a possible D gene is TRBD1 (6 bases). Looked up from germline, CDR1 is SGHDT and CDR2 is YYEEEE. This CDR3 spans 15 amino acids. Between the trimmed V and J ends, which lost 2 bases and 0 bases, there was a span of 8 bases. CDR3 sequence reads: CASSFRTATNEKLFF. In DNA form, the CDR3 reads TGTGCCAGCAGCTTTCGGACAGCAACTAATGAAAAACTGTTTTTT.

This clone was seen once. V usage is TRBV18 and J usage is TRBJ2-7; TRBD1 agrees at 9 bases. The CDR3 contains 14 residues. The germline gives CDR1 KGHSH, CDR2 LQKENI. The V gene end was trimmed by 7 bases and the J gene end by 5 bases; junction bases not matched to a gene: 9. This CDR3 is CASCPRDRAHEQYF. CDR3 bases: TGTGCCAGCTGCCCCCGGGACAGGGCGCACGAGCAGTACTTC. Full variable domain (missing parts from reference TRBV18 and TRBJ2-7): NAGVMQNPRHLVRRRGQEARLRCSPMKGHSHVYWYRQLPEEGLKFMVYLQKENIIDESGMPKERFSAEFPKEGPSILRIQQVVRGDSAAYFCASCPRDRAHEQYFGPGTRLTVT.

As for this clone: This sample also contains other DNA sequences that code for the same CDR3. The genes are TRBV6-6 and TRBJ2-5, with a tentative D call TRBD2 (6 bases). V lost 2 bases and J 2 bases, leaving 6 bases between the germline ends. This CDR3 has 13 residues. The germline V gene encodes CDR1 MNHNY and CDR2 SVGAGI (reference sequence). The CDR3 loop is CASSYRGQETQYF. CDR3 bases: TGTGCCAGCAGTTACCGGGGGCAAGAGACCCAGTACTTC.

The chain carries TRBV19 and TRBJ2-2; 7 bases match TRBD2. The CDR3 has 15 residues. In germline, CDR1 is LNHDA, CDR2 SQIVND (reference sequence). The trim removed 3 bases at V and 4 bases at J, leaving 5 bases unmatched. CDR3 coding DNA: TGTGCCAGTAGTATCGGCGGGAGAGCCACCGGGGAGCTGTTTTTT. This translates into CASSIGGRATGELFF.

The chain uses TRBV19 and TRBJ2-5; 11 bases are shared with TRBD2. The CDR3 contains 16 residues. The ends lost 3 bases at V and 4 bases at J; junction bases unmatched: 7. Germline CDR1 reads LNHDA; CDR2 reads SQIVND (reference sequence). CDR3 coding DNA: TGTGCCAGTAGTATGGTGCTAGCGGGAGGTCGAGAGACCCAGTACTTC. Its protein is CASSMVLAGGRETQYF.

In its sample, this clone was seen a few times. The rearrangement links TRBV4-2 to TRBJ2-3, with 9 bases that match TRBD2. This CDR3 has 16 residues. The germline gives CDR1 LGHNA, CDR2 YNFKEQ. The V segment lost 5 bases and the J segment 1 base; nucleotides outside the gene matches: 7. The chain's CDR3 is CASSISGGTGTDTQYF. CDR3 nucleotides: TGTGCCAGCAGCATTAGCGGGGGAACGGGCACAGATACGCAGTATTTT.

This chain uses TRBV23-1 with TRBJ2-7, with D possibly being TRBD2 (6 bases). TRBV23-1 is an open reading frame, and its role is uncertain. Deletions cut 2 bases from V and 0 bases from J, with 29 bases between. CDR3 length: 21 residues. CDR3 nucleotide sequence: TGCGCCAGCAGTCAAGACGTTAAGGGGACTTATAGCGATCGGGGCTCCTACGAGCAGTACTTC. Its translation is CASSQDVKGTYSDRGSYEQYF.

The chain carries TRBV11-2 and TRBJ2-7, with 8 bases aligning to TRBD2. V was clipped by 5 bases and J by 1 base; unmatched bases: 7. Germline V gene sequence: CDR1 SGHAT, CDR2 FQNNGV. The length of the CDR3 is 15 residues. In DNA, the CDR3 is TGTGCCAGCAGCCCGTGGCGGGGGGAATCCTACGAGCAGTACTTC. It specifies CASSPWRGESYEQYF. Complete variable domain (other parts from reference TRBV11-2 and TRBJ2-7): EAGVAQSPRYKIIEKRQSVAFWCNPISGHATLYWYQQILGQGPKLLIQFQNNGVVDDSQLPKDRFSAERLKGVDSTLKIQPAKLEDSAVYLCASSPWRGESYEQYFGPGTRLTVT.

The chain is built from TRBV6-1 and TRBJ1-5, with 8 bases that match TRBD1. This CDR3 region has 15 residues. The V gene end was trimmed by 7 bases and the J gene end by 9 bases; junction bases not matched to a gene: 14. Germline V gene data show CDR1 as MNHNS and CDR2 as SASEGT. The CDR3 bases are TGTGCCAGCATGGGGGAGAGACAGGGGACTCGGCCCCAGCATTTT. Translated, it gives CASMGERQGTRPQHF.

This chain joins TRBV9 and TRBJ2-5; 11 bases map to TRBD2. This CDR3 is 14 amino acids long. Germline values: CDR1 SGDLS, CDR2 YYNGEE. Unmatched junction bases numbered 3, after V lost 3 bases and J lost 5 bases. The CDR3 bases are TGTGCCAGCAGCGGTAGCGGGGGGGCTGAGACCCAGTACTTC. Translated, it gives CASSGSGGAETQYF. Complete variable domain (other parts from reference TRBV9 and TRBJ2-5): DSGVTQTPKHLITATGQRVTLRCSPRSGDLSVYWYQQSLDQGLQFLIQYYNGEERAKGNILERFSAQQFPDLHSELNLSSLELGDSALYFCASSGSGGAETQYFGPGTRLLVL.

This sequence joins TRBV11-2 and TRBJ2-3; 7 bases match TRBD1. Germline V gives CDR1 SGHAT, CDR2 FQNNGV. This CDR3 spans 15 amino acids. After removal of 3 bases from V and 2 bases from J, the junction contained 5 bases not matched to a gene. CDR3 protein: CASSFSGQTTDTQYF. The CDR3 DNA reads as TGTGCCAGCAGCTTTTCGGGACAGACCACAGATACGCAGTATTTT.

This clone came up a few times. V usage is TRBV6-5 and J usage is TRBJ2-2; a possible D gene is TRBD2 (6 bases). CDR3 length equals 15 residues. The germline V gene encodes CDR1 MNHEY and CDR2 SVGAGI. With 0 bases removed from V and 4 bases from J, the gap between germline ends came to 9 bases. The CDR3 loop is CASSYSRRGTGELFF. DNA for the CDR3: TGTGCCAGCAGTTACTCGAGGCGGGGCACCGGGGAGCTGTTTTTT.

The chain is built from TRBV2 and TRBJ2-1; maybe TRBD2 (5 bases). Deletions cut 7 bases from V and 0 bases from J, with 16 bases between. Germline V gene data show CDR1 as SNHLY and CDR2 as FYNNEI. The length of the CDR3 is 16 residues. This CDR3 reads CASIERRGSSYNEQFF. The CDR3 nucleotides are TGTGCCAGCATCGAGCGTCGGGGATCCTCCTACAATGAGCAGTTCTTC.

This chain joins TRBV5-1 and TRBJ2-2; possible D gene TRBD1, 5 bases. This CDR3 has 17 residues. Trimming cost V 0 bases and J 6 bases, with 18 bases left between them. Germline CDR1 is SGHRS and CDR2 is YFSETQ. The chain's CDR3 is CASSLGLSQGVAGELFF. The CDR3 region has the DNA TGCGCCAGCAGCTTGGGTCTGTCGCAGGGCGTAGCCGGGGAGCTGTTTTTT.

The V and J genes are TRBV5-1 and TRBJ1-3; TRBD1 matches 9 bases. Germline-derived CDR1 and CDR2 are SGHRS and YFSETQ. The CDR3 is 15 amino acids. The J segment lost 3 bases and the V segment lost 4 bases, leaving 5 bases of the junction unmatched. In DNA, the CDR3 is TGCGCCAGCAGCCCGACAGGGGGAAGTGGAAACACCATATATTTT. Translating gives CASSPTGGSGNTIYF.

This sequence joins TRBV14 and TRBJ2-1; TRBD2 aligns across 7 bases. Germline CDR1 is SGHDN and CDR2 is FVKESK. This CDR3 is built from 14 residues. Trimming took 3 bases from V and 10 from J; bases not matched to a gene: 9. CDR3 sequence (DNA): TGTGCCAGCAGCCACGGTTCCGGGAGGCGCGAGCAGTTCTTC. This codes for CASSHGSGRREQFF.

This clone has a single count. Other nucleotide sequences in the sample specify the same CDR3. V and J are TRBV5-1 and TRBJ2-7, with D possibly TRBD1 on 5 matching bases. Germline CDR1 is SGHRS and CDR2 is YFSETQ. V was trimmed by 3 bases and J by 2 bases, leaving 6 bases between them. This CDR3 spans 12 amino acids. This CDR3 reads CASSSQAYEQYF. The DNA for the CDR3 is TGCGCCAGCAGCTCACAGGCCTACGAGCAGTACTTC.

The rearrangement uses TRBV7-6 and TRBJ1-2, with 7 positions matching TRBD1. Germline CDR1 reads SGHVS; CDR2 reads FNYEAQ. The V gene end was trimmed by 5 bases and the J gene end by 6 bases; junction bases not matched to a gene: 9. The length of the CDR3 is 14 residues. The CDR3 spells CASSDGTAGDGYTF. In DNA form, the CDR3 reads TGTGCCAGCAGCGACGGGACAGCCGGCGATGGCTACACCTTC. The complete variable domain, with remaining parts taken from reference TRBV7-6 and TRBJ1-2, reads GAGVSQSPRYKVTKRGQDVALRCDPISGHVSLYWYRQALGQGPEFLTYFNYEAQQDKSGLPNDRFSAERPEGSISTLTIQRTEQRDSAMYRCASSDGTAGDGYTFGSGTRLTVV.

The V gene is TRBV19, the J gene TRBJ2-1, with 8 bases fitting TRBD1. Looked up from germline, CDR1 is LNHDA and CDR2 is SQIVND (reference sequence). The CDR3 spans 16 residues. V was pared by 4 bases and J by 5 bases, with 10 bases of the junction left unmatched. CDR3: CASSSLRDRNNNEQFF. The CDR3, as DNA: TGTGCCAGTAGTAGCCTCCGGGACAGGAACAACAATGAGCAGTTCTTC.

The CDR3 coding sequence is TGTGCCAGCAGGGGCCTCAAGGGGTCCTACAATGAGCAGTTCTTC. It translates to CASRGLKGSYNEQFF. The J gene is TRBJ2-1, the V gene TRBV2; the D gene is possibly TRBD1 (5 bases). CDR1 is SNHLY, CDR2 FYNNEI, per germline. The CDR3 spans 15 residues. Trimming removed 6 bases from V and 1 base from J, with 13 bases in between. Using reference TRBV2 and TRBJ2-1 for the parts outside the CDR3, the full variable domain is EPEVTQTPSHQVTQMGQEVILRCVPISNHLYFYWYRQILGQKVEFLVSFYNNEISEKSEIFDDQFSVERPDGSNFTLKIRSTKLEDSAMYFCASRGLKGSYNEQFFGPGTRLTVL.

V is TRBV11-2 and J is TRBJ2-7, with 11 bases matching TRBD2. Germline loops: CDR1 SGHAT, CDR2 FQNNGV. V shed 5 bases, J shed 3 bases, and the junction held 12 bases outside the gene matches. This CDR3 spans 17 amino acids. The CDR3 bases are TGTGCCAGCAGCCCCGGTGCCAGACTAGCGGGATTCTACGAGCAGTACTTC. Residues: CASSPGARLAGFYEQYF.

In DNA form, the CDR3 reads TGTGCCAGCAGCCCGTCCTATGGCTACACCTTC. Amino acid sequence: CASSPSYGYTF. The chain links TRBV6-1 to TRBJ1-2; no firm D call. The CDR3 extends over 11 amino acids. In germline, CDR1 is MNHNS, CDR2 SASEGT. V gave up 6 bases and J gave up 4 bases, with 6 bases separating them.

This sequence joins TRBV29-1 and TRBJ2-3; D might be TRBD2 (5 bases). CDR1 SQVTM and CDR2 ANQGSEA come from the germline V gene. V was pared by 6 bases and J by 4 bases, with 26 bases between. The CDR3 contains 17 residues. For the CDR3, the DNA is TGCAGCGTCGCCAACACCAGCGGACCTTCTTGGTCAGATACGCAGTATTTT. It is translated as CSVANTSGPSWSDTQYF.

This rearrangement joins TRBV4-3 to TRBJ1-5, with D possibly being TRBD1 (5 bases). CDR3 length: 15 amino acids. Trimming stripped 1 base from V and 6 bases from J, with 13 bases between. Germline CDR1 reads LGHNA; CDR2 reads YSLEER. The CDR3 DNA sequence: TGCGCCAGCAGCCAAGTGTGGGCGGGGGGTCAGCCCCAGCATTTT. Amino acids: CASSQVWAGGQPQHF.

This sequence joins TRBV5-6 and TRBJ1-4; 8 nucleotides line up with TRBD1. The CDR3 is made up of 15 amino acids. CDR1 is SGHDT and CDR2 is YYEEEE in the germline V gene. After removal of 0 bases from V and 8 bases from J, the junction contained 6 bases not matched to a gene. The chain's CDR3 is CASSLAGQGREKLFF. The CDR3 DNA reads TGTGCCAGCAGCTTGGCCGGACAGGGTAGGGAAAAACTGTTTTTT.

The V and J genes are TRBV15 and TRBJ2-5, with 7 bases aligning to TRBD2. Germline CDR1 reads LNHNV; CDR2 reads YYDKDF (reference sequence). Unmatched junction bases numbered 6, after V lost 3 bases and J lost 5 bases. The CDR3 length is 14 residues. CDR3 sequence (DNA): TGTGCCACCAGCAGTGGTAGGGGAGGGGAGACCCAGTACTTC. Translating it yields CATSSGRGGETQYF.